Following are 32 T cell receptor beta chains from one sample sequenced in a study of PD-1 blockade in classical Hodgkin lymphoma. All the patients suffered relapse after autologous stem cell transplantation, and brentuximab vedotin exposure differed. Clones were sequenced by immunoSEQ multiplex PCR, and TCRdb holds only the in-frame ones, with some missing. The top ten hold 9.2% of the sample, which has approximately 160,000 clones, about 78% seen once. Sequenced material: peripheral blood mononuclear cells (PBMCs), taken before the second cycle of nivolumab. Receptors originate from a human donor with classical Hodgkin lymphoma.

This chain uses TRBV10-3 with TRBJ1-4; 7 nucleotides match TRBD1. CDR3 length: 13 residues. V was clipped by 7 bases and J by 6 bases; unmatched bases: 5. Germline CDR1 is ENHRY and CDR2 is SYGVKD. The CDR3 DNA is TGTGCCATCACTGACAGGGAGGATGAAAAACTGTTTTTT. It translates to CAITDREDEKLFF.

CDR3 in amino acids: CASSLVTGGNQPQHF. The CDR3 nucleotides read TGCGCCAGCAGCTTGGTGACAGGGGGCAATCAGCCCCAGCATTTT. V and J are TRBV5-1 and TRBJ1-5; 8 bases are shared with TRBD1. Germline V gene data show CDR1 as SGHRS and CDR2 as YFSETQ. V shed 0 bases, J shed 2 bases, and the junction held 1 base outside the gene matches. The CDR3 consists of 15 residues. Filled out from reference TRBV5-1 and TRBJ1-5, the complete variable domain reads KAGVTQTPRYLIKTRGQQVTLSCSPISGHRSVSWYQQTPGQGLQFLFEYFSETQRNKGNFPGRFSGRQFSNSRSEMNVSTLELGDSALYLCASSLVTGGNQPQHFGDGTRLSIL.

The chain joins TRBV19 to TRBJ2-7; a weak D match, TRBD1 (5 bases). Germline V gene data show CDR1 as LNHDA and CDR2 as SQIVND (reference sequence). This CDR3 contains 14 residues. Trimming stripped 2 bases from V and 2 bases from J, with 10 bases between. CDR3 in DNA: TGTGCCAGTAGTATACAGGCAGGGACCTACGAGCAGTACTTC. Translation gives CASSIQAGTYEQYF.

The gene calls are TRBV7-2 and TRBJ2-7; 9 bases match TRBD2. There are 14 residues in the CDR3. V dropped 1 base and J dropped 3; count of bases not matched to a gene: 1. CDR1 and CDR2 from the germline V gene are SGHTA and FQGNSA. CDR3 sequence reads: CASSLDSGGYEQYF. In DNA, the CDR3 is TGTGCCAGCAGCTTAGATAGCGGGGGCTACGAGCAGTACTTC.

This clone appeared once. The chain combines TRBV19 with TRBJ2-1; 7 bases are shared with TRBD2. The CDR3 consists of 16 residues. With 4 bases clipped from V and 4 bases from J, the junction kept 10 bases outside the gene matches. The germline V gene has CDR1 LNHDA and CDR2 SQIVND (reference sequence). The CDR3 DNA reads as TGTGCCAGTAGTAAGATCCTATTAGCGGGTTACAATGAGCAGTTCTTC. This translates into CASSKILLAGYNEQFF.

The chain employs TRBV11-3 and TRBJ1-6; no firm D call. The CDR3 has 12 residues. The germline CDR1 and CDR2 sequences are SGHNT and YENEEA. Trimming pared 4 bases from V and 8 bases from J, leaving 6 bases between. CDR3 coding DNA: TGTGCCAGCAGCTACAAGGATTCACCCCTCCACTTT. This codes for CASSYKDSPLHF.

CDR3 sequence reads: CASSWLAGGINEQFF. As DNA, the CDR3 is TGTGCCAGTAGTTGGTTAGCGGGAGGAATTAATGAGCAGTTCTTC. This chain connects TRBV19 to TRBJ2-1; 10 bases agree with TRBD2. This CDR3 is 15 amino acids long. The ends lost 5 bases at V and 7 bases at J; junction bases unmatched: 8. Germline assignment: CDR1 LNHDA and CDR2 SQIVND (reference sequence).

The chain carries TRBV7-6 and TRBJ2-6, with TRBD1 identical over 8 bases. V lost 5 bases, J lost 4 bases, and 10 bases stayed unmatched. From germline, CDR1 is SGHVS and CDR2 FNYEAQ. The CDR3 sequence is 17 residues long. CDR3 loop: CASSRGQGALGANVLTF. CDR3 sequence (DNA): TGTGCCAGCAGCCGGGGTCAGGGGGCGCTGGGGGCCAACGTCCTGACTTTC.

This CDR3 reads CASSLRDRGVTSNQPQHF. Here the CDR3 DNA reads TGTGCCAGCAGCTTAAGGGACAGGGGGGTGACGAGCAATCAGCCCCAGCATTTT. The rearrangement links TRBV7-9 to TRBJ1-5; 11 bases align to TRBD1. The CDR3 is 18 amino acids. J lost 1 base, V lost 2 bases, and 7 bases had no gene match. Germline V CDR1 and CDR2: SEHNR, FQNEAQ (reference sequence).

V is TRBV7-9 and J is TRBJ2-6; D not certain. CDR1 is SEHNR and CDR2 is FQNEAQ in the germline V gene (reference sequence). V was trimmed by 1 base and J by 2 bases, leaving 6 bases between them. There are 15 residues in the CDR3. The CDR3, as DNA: TGTGCCAGCAGCTTAGTACAGCCTGGGGCCAACGTCCTGACTTTC. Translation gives CASSLVQPGANVLTF. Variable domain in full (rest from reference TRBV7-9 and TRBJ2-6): DTGVSQNPRHKITKRGQNVTFRCDPISEHNRLYWYRQTLGQGPEFLTYFQNEAQLEKSRLLSDRFSAERPKGSFSTLEIQRTEQGDSAMYLCASSLVQPGANVLTFGAGSRLTVL.

This CDR3 reads CASSLGRGPETQYF. The DNA of the CDR3 is TGTGCCAGCAGCTTAGGAAGGGGGCCAGAGACCCAGTACTTC. The V gene is TRBV7-8, the J gene TRBJ2-5, with TRBD1 identical over 7 bases. The CDR3 covers 14 residues. The germline V gene has CDR1 SGHVS and CDR2 FQNEAQ. With V trimmed by 1 base and J by 4 bases, 3 bases remained unmatched. Filled out from reference TRBV7-8 and TRBJ2-5, the complete variable domain reads GAGVSQSPRYKVAKRGQDVALRCDPISGHVSLFWYQQALGQGPEFLTYFQNEAQLDKSGLPSDRFFAERPEGSVSTLKIQRTQQEDSAVYLCASSLGRGPETQYFGPGTRLLVL.

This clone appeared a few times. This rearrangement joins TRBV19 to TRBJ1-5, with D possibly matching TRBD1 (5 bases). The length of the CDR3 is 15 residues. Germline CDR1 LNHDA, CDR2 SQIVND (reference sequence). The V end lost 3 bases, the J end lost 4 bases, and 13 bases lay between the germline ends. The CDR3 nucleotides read TGTGCCAGTAGTATGGGAGGGGTGAGGAATCAGCCCCAGCATTTT. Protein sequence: CASSMGGVRNQPQHF.

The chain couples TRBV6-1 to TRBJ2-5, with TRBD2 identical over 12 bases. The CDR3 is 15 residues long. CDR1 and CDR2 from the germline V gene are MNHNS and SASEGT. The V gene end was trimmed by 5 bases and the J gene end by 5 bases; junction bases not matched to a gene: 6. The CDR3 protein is CASSLAGGRVETQYF. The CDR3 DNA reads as TGTGCCAGCAGTCTAGCGGGGGGGCGGGTGGAGACCCAGTACTTC.

The CDR3, as DNA: TGTGCCAGCAGCGGAAACAGGGGATCTAGAAACACCATATATTTT. Translating gives CASSGNRGSRNTIYF. The V and J genes are TRBV9 and TRBJ1-3, with 7 bases identical to TRBD1. The germline V gene has CDR1 SGDLS and CDR2 YYNGEE. The V segment lost 3 bases and the J segment 5 bases; nucleotides outside the gene matches: 8. The CDR3 sequence is 15 residues long.

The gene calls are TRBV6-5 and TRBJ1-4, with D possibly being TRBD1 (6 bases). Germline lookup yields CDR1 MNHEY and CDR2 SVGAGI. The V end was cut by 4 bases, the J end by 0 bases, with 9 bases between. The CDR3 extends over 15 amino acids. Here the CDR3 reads CASSWTVPTNEKLFF. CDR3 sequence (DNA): TGTGCCAGCAGTTGGACAGTACCAACTAATGAAAAACTGTTTTTT.

The CDR3 loop reads CAISESQGREKLFF. CDR3 bases: TGTGCCATCAGTGAGTCCCAGGGTCGTGAAAAACTGTTTTTT. The chain recombines TRBV10-3 with TRBJ1-4, with D tentatively TRBD1 (5 bases). V lost 0 bases and J lost 7, with 9 bases in between. From germline, CDR1 is ENHRY and CDR2 SYGVKD. The CDR3 runs 14 residues.

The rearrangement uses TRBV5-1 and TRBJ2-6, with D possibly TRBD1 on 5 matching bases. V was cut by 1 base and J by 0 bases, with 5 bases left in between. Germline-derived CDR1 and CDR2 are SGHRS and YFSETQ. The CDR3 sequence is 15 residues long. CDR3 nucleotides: TGCGCCAGCAGCTTGCAGGGCTCTGGGGCCAACGTCCTGACTTTC. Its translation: CASSLQGSGANVLTF.

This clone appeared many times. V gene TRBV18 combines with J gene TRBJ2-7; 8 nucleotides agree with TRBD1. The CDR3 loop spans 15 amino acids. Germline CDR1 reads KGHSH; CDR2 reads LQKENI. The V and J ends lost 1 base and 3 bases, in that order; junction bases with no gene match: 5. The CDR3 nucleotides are TGTGCCAGCTCACCACAAGGAACAGGGGGCTACGAGCAGTACTTC. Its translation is CASSPQGTGGYEQYF. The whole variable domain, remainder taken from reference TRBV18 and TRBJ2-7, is NAGVMQNPRHLVRRRGQEARLRCSPMKGHSHVYWYRQLPEEGLKFMVYLQKENIIDESGMPKERFSAEFPKEGPSILRIQQVVRGDSAAYFCASSPQGTGGYEQYFGPGTRLTVT.

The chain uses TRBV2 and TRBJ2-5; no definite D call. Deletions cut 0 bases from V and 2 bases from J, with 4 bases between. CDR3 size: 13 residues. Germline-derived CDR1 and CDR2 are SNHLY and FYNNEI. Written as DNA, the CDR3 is TGTGCCAGCAGTGAAGCCAGACAAGAGACCCAGTACTTC. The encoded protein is CASSEARQETQYF.

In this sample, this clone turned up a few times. The CDR3 spells CASKKGLARTGELFF. DNA for the CDR3: TGCGCCAGCAAAAAGGGACTAGCGCGCACCGGGGAGCTGTTTTTT. This chain links TRBV10-2 with TRBJ2-2; 10 positions match TRBD2. Germline V lookup: CDR1 WSHSY, CDR2 SAAADI. The CDR3 has 15 residues. J was trimmed by 4 bases and V by 7 bases; bases with no gene match: 6.

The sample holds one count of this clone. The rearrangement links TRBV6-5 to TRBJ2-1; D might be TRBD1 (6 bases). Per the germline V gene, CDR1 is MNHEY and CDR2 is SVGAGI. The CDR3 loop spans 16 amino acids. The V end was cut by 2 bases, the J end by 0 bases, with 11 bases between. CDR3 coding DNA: TGTGCCAGCAGTTACGTTCAGGGGCGCTCCTACAATGAGCAGTTCTTC. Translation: CASSYVQGRSYNEQFF.

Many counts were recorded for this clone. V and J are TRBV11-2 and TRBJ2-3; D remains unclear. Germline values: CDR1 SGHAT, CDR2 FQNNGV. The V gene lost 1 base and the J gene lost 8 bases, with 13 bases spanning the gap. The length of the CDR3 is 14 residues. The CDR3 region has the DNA TGTGCCAGCAGCTTAGTGTCTGCACGTGGTACGCAGTATTTT. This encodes CASSLVSARGTQYF.

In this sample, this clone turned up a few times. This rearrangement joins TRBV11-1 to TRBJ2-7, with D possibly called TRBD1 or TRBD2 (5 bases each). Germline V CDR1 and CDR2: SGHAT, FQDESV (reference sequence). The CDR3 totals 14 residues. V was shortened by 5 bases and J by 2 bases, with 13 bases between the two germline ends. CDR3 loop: CASSRGTVAYEQYF. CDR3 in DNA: TGTGCCAGCAGCCGAGGGACGGTCGCCTACGAGCAGTACTTC. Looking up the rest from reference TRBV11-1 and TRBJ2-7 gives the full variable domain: EAEVAQSPRYKITEKSQAVAFWCDPISGHATLYWYRQILGQGPELLVQFQDESVVDDSQLPKDRFSAERLKGVDSTLKIQPAELGDSAMYLCASSRGTVAYEQYFGPGTRLTVT.

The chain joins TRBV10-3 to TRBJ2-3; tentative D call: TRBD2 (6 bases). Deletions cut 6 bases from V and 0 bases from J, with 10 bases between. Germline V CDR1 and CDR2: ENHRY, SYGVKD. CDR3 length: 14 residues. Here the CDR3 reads CAISTGLSTDTQYF. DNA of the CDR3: TGTGCCATCAGCACGGGACTTAGCACAGATACGCAGTATTTT.

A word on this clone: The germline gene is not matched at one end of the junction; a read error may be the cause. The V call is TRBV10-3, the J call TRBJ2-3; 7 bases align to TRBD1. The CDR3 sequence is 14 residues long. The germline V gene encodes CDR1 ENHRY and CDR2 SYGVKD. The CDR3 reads CATSGDRSTDTQYF. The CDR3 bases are TGTGCCACCAGTGGGGACAGAAGCACAGATACGCAGTATTTT.

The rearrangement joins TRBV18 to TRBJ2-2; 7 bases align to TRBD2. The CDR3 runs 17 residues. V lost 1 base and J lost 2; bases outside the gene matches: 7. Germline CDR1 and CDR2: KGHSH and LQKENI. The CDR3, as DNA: TGTGCCAGCTCACCACGGCGGCGGGAGCTAAACACCGGGGAGCTGTTTTTT. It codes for CASSPRRRELNTGELFF.

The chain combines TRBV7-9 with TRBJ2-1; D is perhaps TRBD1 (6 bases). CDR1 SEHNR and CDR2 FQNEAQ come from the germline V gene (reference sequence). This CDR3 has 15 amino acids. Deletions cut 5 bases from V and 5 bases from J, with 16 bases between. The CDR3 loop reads CASSPTGQPDNEQFF. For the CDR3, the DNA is TGTGCCAGCAGCCCCACGGGACAACCCGACAATGAGCAGTTCTTC. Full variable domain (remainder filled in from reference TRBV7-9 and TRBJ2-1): DTGVSQNPRHKITKRGQNVTFRCDPISEHNRLYWYRQTLGQGPEFLTYFQNEAQLEKSRLLSDRFSAERPKGSFSTLEIQRTEQGDSAMYLCASSPTGQPDNEQFFGPGTRLTVL.

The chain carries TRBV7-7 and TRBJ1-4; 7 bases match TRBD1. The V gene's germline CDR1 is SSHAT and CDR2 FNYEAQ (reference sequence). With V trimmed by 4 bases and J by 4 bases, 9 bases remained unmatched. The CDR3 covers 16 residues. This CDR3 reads CASSYQPGQLNEKLFF. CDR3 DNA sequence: TGTGCCAGCAGCTACCAACCGGGACAGCTTAATGAAAAACTGTTTTTT.

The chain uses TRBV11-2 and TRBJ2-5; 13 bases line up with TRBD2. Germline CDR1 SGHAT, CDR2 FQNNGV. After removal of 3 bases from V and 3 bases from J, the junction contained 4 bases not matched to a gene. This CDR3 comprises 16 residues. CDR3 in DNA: TGTGCCAGCAGCTTTAAGGGACTAGCGGGAAAAGAGACCCAGTACTTC. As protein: CASSFKGLAGKETQYF.

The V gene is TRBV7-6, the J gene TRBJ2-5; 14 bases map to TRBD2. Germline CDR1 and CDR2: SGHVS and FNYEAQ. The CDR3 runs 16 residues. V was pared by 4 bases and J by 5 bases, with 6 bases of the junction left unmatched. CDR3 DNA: TGTGCCAGCAGCTCAGGACTAGCGGGGGGAGGGGAGACCCAGTACTTC. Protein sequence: CASSSGLAGGGETQYF.

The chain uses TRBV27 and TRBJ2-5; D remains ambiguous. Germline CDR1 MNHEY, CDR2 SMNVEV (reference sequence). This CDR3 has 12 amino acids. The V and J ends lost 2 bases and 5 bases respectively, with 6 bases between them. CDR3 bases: TGTGCCAGCAGTTTAGATGGGGAGACCCAGTACTTC. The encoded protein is CASSLDGETQYF.

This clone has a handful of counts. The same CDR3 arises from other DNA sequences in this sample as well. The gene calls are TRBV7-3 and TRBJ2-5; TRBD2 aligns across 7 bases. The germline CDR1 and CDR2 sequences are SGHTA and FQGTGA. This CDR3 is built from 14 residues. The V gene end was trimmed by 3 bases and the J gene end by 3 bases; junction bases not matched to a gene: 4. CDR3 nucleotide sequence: TGTGCCAGCAGCTTGACGGGAGGAAAAGAGACCCAGTACTTC. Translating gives CASSLTGGKETQYF.